This T cell receptor (beta chain) was sequenced for a study of cytomegalovirus exposure and HLA in healthy donors. Looking at the study overall: The roughly 110 validation repertoires were reported in a later analysis to have been generated on the same platform as the approximately 700 first-cohort repertoires.

General study results and limits: Confirmation was obtained in vitro that a few CMV-associated chains are specific for CMV antigens. According to a subsequent analysis, TCR clusters from the first cohort were inclined to appear together in the roughly 120 validation repertoires. Rare TCR sequences dominated, though some public TCRs recurred in many donors.

Using immunoSEQ multiplex PCR, the repertoire was profiled, and TCRdb retains in-frame clones only, with some absent. Here the sample spans some 170,000 clones, roughly nine tenths being singletons. Comment on this clone: The antigen is not known.

The germline gives CDR1 KGHSH, CDR2 LQKENI. The ends were cut back, 5 bases at V and 1 base at J, with 9 bases in the middle. CDR3 length: 15 residues. The V gene is TRBV18, the J gene TRBJ2-6; D unclear. The sample was PBMCs. The sequence was obtained from a woman under 30 in good health and CMV-seropositive. CDR3 bases: TGTGCCAGCTCAGGGCTTAAGTCTGGGGCCAACGTCCTGACTTTC. Protein product: CASSGLKSGANVLTF. Complete variable domain (other parts from reference TRBV18 and TRBJ2-6): NAGVMQNPRHLVRRRGQEARLRCSPMKGHSHVYWYRQLPEEGLKFMVYLQKENIIDESGMPKERFSAEFPKEGPSILRIQQVVRGDSAAYFCASSGLKSGANVLTFGAGSRLTVL.